The 13 T cell receptor beta chains given below trace back to one sample, sequenced in a study of blood T cell repertoires in COVID-19. Libraries were prepared by immunoSEQ multiplex PCR; TCRdb keeps only in-frame clonotypes and omits some of them. The data contain hundreds of thousands of clones, over 80% of them seen just once; the ten biggest clones take up around 8.9%. The specimen was PBMCs or T cells enriched from blood (not recorded which). The receptors derive from a young woman who had recovered from COVID-19.

This CDR3 is CAWSETLWTGAGNTIYF. The CDR3 DNA reads as TGTGCCTGGAGCGAGACTCTATGGACAGGGGCTGGAAACACCATATATTTT. This chain connects TRBV30 to TRBJ1-3; 9 positions match TRBD1. V shed 3 bases, J shed 2 bases, and the junction held 11 bases outside the gene matches. CDR3 length: 17 residues. Germline CDR1 is GTSNPN and CDR2 is SVGIG (reference sequence).

The chain uses TRBV30 and TRBJ1-5; D not certain. Germline CDR1 reads GTSNPN; CDR2 reads SVGIG (reference sequence). The V gene lost 0 bases and the J gene lost 3 bases, with 9 bases spanning the gap. This CDR3 contains 14 residues. The CDR3 DNA sequence: TGTGCCTGGAGTGTAACAGAGATCAATCAGCCCCAGCATTTT. This translates into CAWSVTEINQPQHF.

The J gene is TRBJ1-2, the V gene TRBV10-3, with 8 bases aligning to TRBD1. The CDR3 has 13 residues. Losses at the gene ends were 5 bases for V and 2 bases for J; bases not matched to a gene: 1. CDR1 ENHRY and CDR2 SYGVKD come from the germline V gene. CDR3 sequence (DNA): TGTGCCATCAGTCAGGGGGCGAACTATGGCTACACCTTC. This encodes CAISQGANYGYTF.

The CDR3 here is CATSDPGTGSNQPQHF. DNA for the CDR3: TGTGCCACCAGTGATCCGGGGACAGGGAGCAATCAGCCCCAGCATTTT. J is TRBJ1-5 and V is TRBV24-1; 9 nucleotides align to TRBD1. CDR1 is KGHDR and CDR2 is SFDVKD in the germline V gene. The CDR3 runs 16 residues. Unmatched junction bases numbered 3, after V lost 3 bases and J lost 1 base.

The V gene is TRBV6-1, the J gene TRBJ1-4, with D unresolved. This CDR3 is built from 14 residues. Germline V gene sequence: CDR1 MNHNS, CDR2 SASEGT. The germline V and J ends were trimmed by 2 bases and 11 bases, with 15 bases remaining between them. In DNA, the CDR3 is TGTGCCAGCAGTGAATTCCCCGCGCATAAGAAACTGTTTTTT. It specifies CASSEFPAHKKLFF.

The genes are TRBV21-1 and TRBJ2-7; TRBD2, the D gene given by the table, was not confirmed from the DNA. TRBV21-1 is listed as a pseudogene. The CDR3 loop spans 15 amino acids. The CDR3 DNA is TGTGCCAGCAGCAATTACGGCGGGGGGGACTACGAGCAGTACTTC. Amino acid sequence: CASSNYGGGDYEQYF.

The chain joins TRBV28 to TRBJ2-7; D remains ambiguous. This CDR3 has 15 residues. Germline V gene sequence: CDR1 MDHEN, CDR2 SYDVKM. The V gene lost 2 bases and the J gene lost 2 bases, with 13 bases spanning the gap. The CDR3 is CASSLRRNRPYEQYF. The CDR3, as DNA: TGTGCCAGCAGTTTAAGACGGAACAGACCCTACGAGCAGTACTTC.

This clone was seen a single time. This sequence joins TRBV19 and TRBJ2-7, with TRBD2 matching 10 bases. CDR3 length: 14 residues. CDR1 is LNHDA and CDR2 is SQIVND in the germline V gene (reference sequence). Germline trimming cut 4 bases from V and 6 bases from J; bases unmatched to any gene: 6. CDR3 in amino acids: CASSTGLAVGEQYF. The CDR3 coding sequence is TGTGCCAGTAGTACCGGACTAGCGGTGGGCGAGCAGTACTTC. Full variable domain (remainder filled in from reference TRBV19 and TRBJ2-7): DGGITQSPKYLFRKEGQNVTLSCEQNLNHDAMYWYRQDPGQGLRLIYYSQIVNDFQKGDIAEGYSVSREKKESFPLTVTSAQKNPTAFYLCASSTGLAVGEQYFGPGTRLTVT.

The chain couples TRBV14 to TRBJ1-2; D gene ambiguous. This CDR3 comprises 19 residues. Trimming removed 1 base from V and 2 bases from J, with 23 bases in between. The V gene's germline CDR1 is SGHDN and CDR2 FVKESK. This chain's CDR3 is CASSQGIIRNGAYNYGYTF. The CDR3 bases are TGTGCCAGCAGCCAAGGCATTATCCGTAACGGTGCTTACAACTATGGCTACACCTTC. Looking up the rest from reference TRBV14 and TRBJ1-2 gives the full variable domain: EAGVTQFPSHSVIEKGQTVTLRCDPISGHDNLYWYRRVMGKEIKFLLHFVKESKQDESGMPNNRFLAERTGGTYSTLKVQPAELEDSGVYFCASSQGIIRNGAYNYGYTFGSGTRLTVV.

The chain carries TRBV28 and TRBJ1-3; 7 bases align to TRBD1. This CDR3 is built from 14 residues. With V trimmed by 5 bases and J by 4 bases, 5 bases remained unmatched. From germline, CDR1 is MDHEN and CDR2 SYDVKM. The CDR3 bases are TGTGCCAGCAGTGTAACAGGGGACGGAAACACCATATATTTT. It codes for CASSVTGDGNTIYF.

The gene calls are TRBV7-8 and TRBJ2-3; 14 positions match TRBD2. CDR3 length: 18 residues. CDR1 and CDR2 from the germline V gene are SGHVS and FQNEAQ. The V gene end was trimmed by 4 bases and the J gene end by 3 bases; junction bases not matched to a gene: 9. CDR3: CASSSPGTSGRGTDTQYF. For the CDR3, the DNA is TGTGCCAGCAGCTCCCCCGGGACTAGCGGGAGAGGGACAGATACGCAGTATTTT.

This clone was seen once. This rearrangement joins TRBV6-2 or TRBV6-3 to TRBJ1-5; the D is unclear. Between the trimmed V and J ends, which lost 5 bases and 6 bases, there was a span of 8 bases. CDR3 length equals 12 residues. CDR1 and CDR2 (germline): MNHEY, SVGEGT. The CDR3 sequence: CASSTRVQPQHF. As DNA, the CDR3 is TGTGCCAGCAGTACTAGGGTTCAGCCCCAGCATTTT.

This clone was observed a single time. This chain connects TRBV5-1 to TRBJ1-4; D gene unclear. The length of the CDR3 is 13 residues. Germline lookup yields CDR1 SGHRS and CDR2 YFSETQ. Trimming left V 4 bases short and J 7 bases short, with 11 bases between. The CDR3 coding sequence is TGCGCCAGCAGCCCCGTAGGAGGTGAAAAACTGTTTTTT. As protein: CASSPVGGEKLFF.